This T cell receptor (beta chain) is drawn from a study of T cells in Graves' hyperthyroidism and ophthalmopathy. Study overall: Initial diagnosis, before any treatment, was when peripheral blood was collected. Whole-study results and caveats: A model built on 13 V-J features separated ophthalmopathy from stable hyperthyroidism.

J lost 7 bases, V lost 5 bases, and 6 bases had no gene match. This CDR3 comprises 14 residues. A word on this clonotype: Its antigen is not known.

Each person with ophthalmopathy scored at least 3 on the Clinical Activity Score, reached NOSPECS grade 4 or higher, and had been ill under 3 months. Fresh peripheral blood, under 13 ml, yielded the PBMCs. Template material for amplifying TCR beta CDR3 regions consisted of RNA transcripts. TCR CDR3 regions were first amplified by RT-PCR with HTBI primers. TCRdb reanalysed the multiplex PCR reads using MiXCR and keeps one entry per CDR3 protein. The sample has 200,000 to 250,000 distinct CDR3 sequences; approximately 24% are singletons. The specimen sequenced was blood. The rearrangement uses TRBV12-3 or TRBV12-4 and TRBJ2-2; 8 positions agree with TRBD1. The sequence was collected from a woman aged 40 to 50 with Graves' ophthalmopathy. The CDR3 spells CASSQTGVDGELFF. DNA of the CDR3: TGTGCCAGCAGTCAGACAGGGGTGGACGGGGAGCTGTTTTTT.